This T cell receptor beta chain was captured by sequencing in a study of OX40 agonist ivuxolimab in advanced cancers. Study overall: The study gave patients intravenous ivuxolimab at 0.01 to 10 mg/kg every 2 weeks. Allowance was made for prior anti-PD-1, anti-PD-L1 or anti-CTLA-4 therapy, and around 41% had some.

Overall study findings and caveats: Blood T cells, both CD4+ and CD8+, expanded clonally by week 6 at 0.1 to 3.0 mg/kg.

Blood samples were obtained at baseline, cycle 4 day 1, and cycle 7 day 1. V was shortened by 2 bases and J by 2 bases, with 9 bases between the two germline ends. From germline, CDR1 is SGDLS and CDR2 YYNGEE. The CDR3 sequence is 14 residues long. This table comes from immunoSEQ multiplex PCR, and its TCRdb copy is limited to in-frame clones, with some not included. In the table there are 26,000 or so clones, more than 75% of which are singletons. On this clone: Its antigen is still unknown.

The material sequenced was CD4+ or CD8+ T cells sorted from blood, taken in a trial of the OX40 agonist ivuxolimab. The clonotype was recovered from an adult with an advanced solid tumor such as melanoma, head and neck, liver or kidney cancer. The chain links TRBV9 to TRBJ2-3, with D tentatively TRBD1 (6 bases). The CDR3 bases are TGTGCCAGCAGCGTCGACAGGCACACAGATACGCAGTATTTT. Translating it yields CASSVDRHTDTQYF.